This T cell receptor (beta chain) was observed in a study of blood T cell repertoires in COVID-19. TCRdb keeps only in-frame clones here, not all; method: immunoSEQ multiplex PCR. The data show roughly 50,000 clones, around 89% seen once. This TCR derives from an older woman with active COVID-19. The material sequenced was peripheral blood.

CDR3 loop: CASSQDLFGDRKDYEQYF. The CDR3 bases are TGTGCCAGCAGCCAAGATCTATTTGGGGACAGGAAAGACTACGAGCAGTACTTC. V usage is TRBV4-2 and J usage is TRBJ2-7; 8 nucleotides agree with TRBD1. From germline, CDR1 is LGHNA and CDR2 YNFKEQ. Germline trimming cut 0 bases from V and 3 bases from J; bases unmatched to any gene: 13. The CDR3 consists of 18 residues.